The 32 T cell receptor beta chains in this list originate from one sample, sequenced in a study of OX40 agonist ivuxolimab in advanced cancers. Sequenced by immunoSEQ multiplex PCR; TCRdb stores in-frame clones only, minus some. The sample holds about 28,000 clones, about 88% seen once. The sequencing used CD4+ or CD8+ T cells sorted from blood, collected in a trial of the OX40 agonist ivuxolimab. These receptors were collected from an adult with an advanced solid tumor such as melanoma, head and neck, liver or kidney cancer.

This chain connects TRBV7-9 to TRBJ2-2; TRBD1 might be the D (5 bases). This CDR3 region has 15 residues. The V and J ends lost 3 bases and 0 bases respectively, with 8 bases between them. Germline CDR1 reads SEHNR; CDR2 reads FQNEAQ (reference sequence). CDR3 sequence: CASSLETANTGELFF. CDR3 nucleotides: TGTGCCAGCAGCTTGGAGACAGCGAACACCGGGGAGCTGTTTTTT. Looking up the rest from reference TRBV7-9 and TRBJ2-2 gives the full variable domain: DTGVSQNPRHKITKRGQNVTFRCDPISEHNRLYWYRQTLGQGPEFLTYFQNEAQLEKSRLLSDRFSAERPKGSFSTLEIQRTEQGDSAMYLCASSLETANTGELFFGEGSRLTVL.

This chain's CDR3 is CASSQGSAGGPWMNTEAFF. Here the CDR3 DNA reads TGTGCCAGCAGCCAAGGGTCGGCAGGGGGCCCATGGATGAACACTGAAGCTTTCTTT. The rearrangement joins TRBV14 to TRBJ1-1, with 8 nucleotides matching TRBD1. The CDR3 totals 19 residues. CDR1 and CDR2 (germline): SGHDN, FVKESK. The ends lost 1 base at V and 0 bases at J; junction bases unmatched: 13.

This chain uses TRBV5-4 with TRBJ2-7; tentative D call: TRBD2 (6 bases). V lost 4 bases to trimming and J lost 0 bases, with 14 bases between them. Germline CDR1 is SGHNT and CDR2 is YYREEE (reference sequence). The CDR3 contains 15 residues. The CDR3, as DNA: TGTGCCAGCAGCGGGACCGGGGGAGGCTCCTACGAGCAGTACTTC. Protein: CASSGTGGGSYEQYF. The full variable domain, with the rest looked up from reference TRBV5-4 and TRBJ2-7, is ETGVTQSPTHLIKTRGQQVTLRCSSQSGHNTVSWYQQALGQGPQFIFQYYREEENGRGNFPPRFSGLQFPNYSSELNVNALELDDSALYLCASSGTGGGSYEQYFGPGTRLTVT.

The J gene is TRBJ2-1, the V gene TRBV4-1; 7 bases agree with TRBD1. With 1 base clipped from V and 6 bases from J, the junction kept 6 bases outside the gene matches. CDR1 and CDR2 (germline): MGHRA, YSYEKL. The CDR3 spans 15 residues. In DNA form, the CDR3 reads TGCGCCAGCAGCCAAGTCGAGACAGGGTTCAATGAGCAGTTCTTC. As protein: CASSQVETGFNEQFF.

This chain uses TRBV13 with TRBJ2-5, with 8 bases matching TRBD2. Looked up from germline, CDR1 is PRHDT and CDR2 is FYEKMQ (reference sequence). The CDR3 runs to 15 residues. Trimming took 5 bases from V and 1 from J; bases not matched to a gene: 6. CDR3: CASSPKLAAQETQYF. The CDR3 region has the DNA TGTGCCAGCAGCCCAAAACTAGCGGCCCAAGAGACCCAGTACTTC. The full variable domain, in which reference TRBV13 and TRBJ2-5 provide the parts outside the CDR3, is AAGVIQSPRHLIKEKRETATLKCYPIPRHDTVYWYQQGPGQDPQFLISFYEKMQSDKGSIPDRFSAQQFSDYHSELNMSSLELGDSALYFCASSPKLAAQETQYFGPGTRLLVL.

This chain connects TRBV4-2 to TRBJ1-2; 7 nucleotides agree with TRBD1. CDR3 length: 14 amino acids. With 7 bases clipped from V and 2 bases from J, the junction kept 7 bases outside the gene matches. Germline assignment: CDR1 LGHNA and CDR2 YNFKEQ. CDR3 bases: TGTGCCAGCACCCATACGACAGGGAACTATGGCTACACCTTC. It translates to CASTHTTGNYGYTF.

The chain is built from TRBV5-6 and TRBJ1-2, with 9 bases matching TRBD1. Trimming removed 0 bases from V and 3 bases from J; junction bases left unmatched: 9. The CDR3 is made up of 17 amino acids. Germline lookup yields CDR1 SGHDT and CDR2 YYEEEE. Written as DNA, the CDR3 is TGTGCCAGCAGCTTGGCGGGGCTGTGGACAGGGGACTATGGCTACACCTTC. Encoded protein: CASSLAGLWTGDYGYTF.

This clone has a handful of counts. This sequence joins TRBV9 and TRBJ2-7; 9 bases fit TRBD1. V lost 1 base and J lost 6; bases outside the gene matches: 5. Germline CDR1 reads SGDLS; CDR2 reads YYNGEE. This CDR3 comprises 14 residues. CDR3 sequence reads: CASSVKDRGGEQYF. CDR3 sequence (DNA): TGTGCCAGCAGCGTAAAGGACAGGGGTGGCGAGCAGTACTTC.

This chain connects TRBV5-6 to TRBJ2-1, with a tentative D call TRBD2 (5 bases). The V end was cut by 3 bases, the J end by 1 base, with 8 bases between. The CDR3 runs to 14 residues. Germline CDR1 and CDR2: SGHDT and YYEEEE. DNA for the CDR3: TGTGCCAGCAGCTCGGAGGTTTCCTACAATGAGCAGTTCTTC. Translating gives CASSSEVSYNEQFF.

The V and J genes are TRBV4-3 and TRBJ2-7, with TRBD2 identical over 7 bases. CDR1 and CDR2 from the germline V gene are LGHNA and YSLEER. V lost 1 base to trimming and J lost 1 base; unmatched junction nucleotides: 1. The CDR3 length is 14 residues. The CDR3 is CASSQGTSSYEQYF. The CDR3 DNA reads TGCGCCAGCAGCCAAGGGACTAGTTCCTACGAGCAGTACTTC.

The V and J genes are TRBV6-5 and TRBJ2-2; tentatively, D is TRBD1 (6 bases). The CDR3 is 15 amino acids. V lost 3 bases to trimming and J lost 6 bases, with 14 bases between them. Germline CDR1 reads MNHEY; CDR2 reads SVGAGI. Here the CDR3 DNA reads TGTGCCAGCAGTTATTTGGGGGCCGGGGCCGGGGAGCTGTTTTTT. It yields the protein CASSYLGAGAGELFF.

The CDR3 DNA reads TGTGCCAGCAGTCGATCGACAGGGGTAGGCTACGAGCAGTACTTC. Protein sequence: CASSRSTGVGYEQYF. The V gene is TRBV6-5, the J gene TRBJ2-5; TRBD1 agrees at 8 bases. The end of the DNA fits TRBJ2-7 better, so the J call may be wrong. Germline V gene sequence: CDR1 MNHEY, CDR2 SVGAGI. The CDR3 is 15 residues long.

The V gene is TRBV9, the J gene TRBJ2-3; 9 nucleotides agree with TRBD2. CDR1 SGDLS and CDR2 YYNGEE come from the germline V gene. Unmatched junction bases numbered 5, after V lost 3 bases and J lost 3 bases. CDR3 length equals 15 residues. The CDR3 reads CASSGGGRGTDTQYF. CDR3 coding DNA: TGTGCCAGCAGCGGGGGCGGGAGGGGGACAGATACGCAGTATTTT.

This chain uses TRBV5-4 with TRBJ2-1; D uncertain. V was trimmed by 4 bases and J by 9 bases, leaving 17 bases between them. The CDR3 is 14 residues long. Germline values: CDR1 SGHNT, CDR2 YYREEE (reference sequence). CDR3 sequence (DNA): TGTGCCAGCAGCACCCGAACGAGTGGAAGTGAGCAGTTCTTC. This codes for CASSTRTSGSEQFF.

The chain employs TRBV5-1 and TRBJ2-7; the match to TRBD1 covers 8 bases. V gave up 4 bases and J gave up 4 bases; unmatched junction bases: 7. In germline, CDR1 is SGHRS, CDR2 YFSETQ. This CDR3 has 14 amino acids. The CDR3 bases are TGCGCCAGCAGCCCAGGACAGGGATTGTACGAGCAGTACTTC. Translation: CASSPGQGLYEQYF.

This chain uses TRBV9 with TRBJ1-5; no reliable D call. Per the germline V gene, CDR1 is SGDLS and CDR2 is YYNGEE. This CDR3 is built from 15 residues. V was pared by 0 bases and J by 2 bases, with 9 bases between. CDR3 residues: CASSVDAKGNQPQHF. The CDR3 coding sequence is TGTGCCAGCAGCGTAGATGCGAAAGGCAATCAGCCCCAGCATTTT.

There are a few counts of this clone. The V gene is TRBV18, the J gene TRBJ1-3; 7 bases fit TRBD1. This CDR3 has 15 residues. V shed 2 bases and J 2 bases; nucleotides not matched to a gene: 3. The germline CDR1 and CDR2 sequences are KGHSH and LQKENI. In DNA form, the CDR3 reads TGTGCCAGCTCACCAAGGGACAGTCCTGGAAACACCATATATTTT. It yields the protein CASSPRDSPGNTIYF.

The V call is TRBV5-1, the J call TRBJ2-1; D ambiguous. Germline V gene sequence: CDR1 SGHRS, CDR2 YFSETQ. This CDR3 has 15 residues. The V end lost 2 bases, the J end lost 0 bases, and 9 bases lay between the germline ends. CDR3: CASSLPSGSYNEQFF. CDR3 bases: TGCGCCAGCAGCTTACCGTCCGGCTCCTACAATGAGCAGTTCTTC.

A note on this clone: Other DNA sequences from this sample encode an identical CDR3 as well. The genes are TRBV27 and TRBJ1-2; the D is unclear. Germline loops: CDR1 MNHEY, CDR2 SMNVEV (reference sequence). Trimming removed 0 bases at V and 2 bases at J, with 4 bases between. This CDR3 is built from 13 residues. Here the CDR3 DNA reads TGTGCCAGCAGTTTATCCGGGAACTATGGCTACACCTTC. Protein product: CASSLSGNYGYTF.

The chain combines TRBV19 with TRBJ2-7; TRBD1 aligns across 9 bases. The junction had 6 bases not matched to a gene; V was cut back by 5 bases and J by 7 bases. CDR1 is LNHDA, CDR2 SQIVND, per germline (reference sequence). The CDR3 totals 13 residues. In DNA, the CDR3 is TGTGCCAGTAGTCTACAGGGGGCTGAAGAGCAGTACTTC. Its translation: CASSLQGAEEQYF.

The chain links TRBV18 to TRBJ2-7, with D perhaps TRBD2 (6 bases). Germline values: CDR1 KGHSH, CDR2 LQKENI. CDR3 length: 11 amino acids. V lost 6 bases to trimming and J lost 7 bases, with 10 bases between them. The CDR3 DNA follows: TGTGCCAGCTCTTCGGGACTGGAGCAGTACTTC. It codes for CASSSGLEQYF. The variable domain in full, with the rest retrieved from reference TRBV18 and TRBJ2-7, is NAGVMQNPRHLVRRRGQEARLRCSPMKGHSHVYWYRQLPEEGLKFMVYLQKENIIDESGMPKERFSAEFPKEGPSILRIQQVVRGDSAAYFCASSSGLEQYFGPGTRLTVT.

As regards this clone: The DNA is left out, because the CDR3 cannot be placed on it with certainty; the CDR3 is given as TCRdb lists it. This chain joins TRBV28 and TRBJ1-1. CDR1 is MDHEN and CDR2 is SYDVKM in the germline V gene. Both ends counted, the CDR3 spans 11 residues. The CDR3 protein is CASILGTEAFF.

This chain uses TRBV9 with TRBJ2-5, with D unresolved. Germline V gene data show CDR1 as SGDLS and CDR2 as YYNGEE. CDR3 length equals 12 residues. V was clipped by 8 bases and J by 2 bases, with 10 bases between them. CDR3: CASGDLQETQYF. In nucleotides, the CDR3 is TGTGCCAGTGGGGATCTTCAAGAGACCCAGTACTTC.

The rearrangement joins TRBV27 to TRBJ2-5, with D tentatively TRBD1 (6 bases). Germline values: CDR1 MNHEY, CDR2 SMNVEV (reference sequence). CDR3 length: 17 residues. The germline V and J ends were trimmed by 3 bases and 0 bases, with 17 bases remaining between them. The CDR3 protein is CASSFPGAPRYQETQYF. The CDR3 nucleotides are TGTGCCAGCAGTTTTCCAGGGGCGCCTCGGTACCAAGAGACCCAGTACTTC.

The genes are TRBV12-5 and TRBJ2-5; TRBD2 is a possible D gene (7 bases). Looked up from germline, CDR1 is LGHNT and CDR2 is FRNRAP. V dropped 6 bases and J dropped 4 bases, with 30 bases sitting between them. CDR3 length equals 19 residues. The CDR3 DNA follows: TGTGCTAGTGGGCACAGGGACTATGGTGACCGGTTGGATTCAGAGACCCAGTACTTC. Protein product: CASGHRDYGDRLDSETQYF.

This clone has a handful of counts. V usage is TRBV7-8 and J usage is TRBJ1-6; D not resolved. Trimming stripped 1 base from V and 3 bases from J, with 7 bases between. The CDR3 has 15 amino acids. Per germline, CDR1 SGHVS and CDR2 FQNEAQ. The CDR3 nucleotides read TGTGCCAGCAGCTTAGGAGTGGACTATAATTCACCCCTCCACTTT. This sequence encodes CASSLGVDYNSPLHF.

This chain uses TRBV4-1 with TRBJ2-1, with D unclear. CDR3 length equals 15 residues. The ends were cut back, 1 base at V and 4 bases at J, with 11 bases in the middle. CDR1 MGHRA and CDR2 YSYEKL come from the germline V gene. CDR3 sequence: CASSQVITSYNEQFF. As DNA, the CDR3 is TGCGCCAGCAGCCAAGTCATTACTTCATACAATGAGCAGTTCTTC.

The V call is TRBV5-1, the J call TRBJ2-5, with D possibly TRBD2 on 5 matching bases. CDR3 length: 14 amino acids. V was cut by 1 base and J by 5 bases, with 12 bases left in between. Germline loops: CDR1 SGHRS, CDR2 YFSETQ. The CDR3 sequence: CASSLTQREETQYF. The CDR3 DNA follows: TGCGCCAGCAGCTTGACTCAAAGGGAGGAGACCCAGTACTTC.

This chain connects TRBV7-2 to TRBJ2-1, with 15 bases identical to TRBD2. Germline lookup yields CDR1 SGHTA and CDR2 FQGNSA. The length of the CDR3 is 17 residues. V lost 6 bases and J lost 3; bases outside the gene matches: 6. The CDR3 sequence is CASRGLAGGPYYNEQFF. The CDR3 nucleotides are TGTGCCAGCAGAGGACTAGCGGGAGGGCCCTACTACAATGAGCAGTTCTTC.

DNA of the CDR3: TGTGCCAGCAGAGATGGGCCCCAAGAGACCCAGTACTTC. Translated: CASRDGPQETQYF. The rearrangement links TRBV28 to TRBJ2-5, with D hard to call. Germline CDR1 is MDHEN and CDR2 is SYDVKM. The CDR3 extends over 13 amino acids. Trimming took off 6 bases at V and 1 base at J, with 9 bases between the two ends.

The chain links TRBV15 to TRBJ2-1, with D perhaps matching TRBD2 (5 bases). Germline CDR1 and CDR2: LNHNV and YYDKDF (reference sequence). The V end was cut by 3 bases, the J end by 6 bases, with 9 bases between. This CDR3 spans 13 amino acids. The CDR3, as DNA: TGTGCCACCAGCAGGGACTTGACCAATGAGCAGTTCTTC. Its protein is CATSRDLTNEQFF. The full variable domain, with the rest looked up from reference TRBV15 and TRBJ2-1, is DAMVIQNPRYQVTQFGKPVTLSCSQTLNHNVMYWYQQKSSQAPKLLFHYYDKDFNNEADTPDNFQSRRPNTSFCFLDIRSPGLGDTAMYLCATSRDLTNEQFFGPGTRLTVL.

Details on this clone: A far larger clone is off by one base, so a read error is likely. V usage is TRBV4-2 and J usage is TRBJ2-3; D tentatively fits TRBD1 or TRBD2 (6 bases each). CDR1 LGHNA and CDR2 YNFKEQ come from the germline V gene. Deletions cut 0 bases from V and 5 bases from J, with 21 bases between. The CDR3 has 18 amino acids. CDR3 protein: CASSQEGGTKGIEDTQYF. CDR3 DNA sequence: TGTGCCAGCAGCCAAGAAGGAGGGACAAAAGGAATAGAAGATACGCAGTATTTT.